Below are 20 T cell receptor beta chains sequenced from a single sample in a study of cytomegalovirus exposure and HLA in healthy donors. The PCR employed 60 Vbeta primers together with 13 Jbeta primers. The assay was immunoSEQ multiplex PCR, and TCRdb's table has in-frame clones only and misses some. The sample lists about 190,000 clones, around 75% seen once, with 6.3% in the top ten. The sequenced sample was PBMCs. These receptors originate from a man aged 35-49 years in good health and CMV-seropositive.

This rearrangement joins TRBV30 to TRBJ2-3; D is possibly TRBD1 (6 bases). Per the germline V gene, CDR1 is GTSNPN and CDR2 is SVGIG (reference sequence). CDR3 length: 13 residues. V was trimmed by 3 bases and J by 4 bases, leaving 11 bases between them. As DNA, the CDR3 is TGTGCCTGGAGCATTGGGGGCCCAGATACGCAGTATTTT. This codes for CAWSIGGPDTQYF.

The chain couples TRBV4-3 to TRBJ1-4; the match to TRBD1 covers 10 bases. Unmatched junction bases numbered 4, after V lost 3 bases and J lost 6 bases. CDR3 length equals 15 residues. Germline V lookup: CDR1 LGHNA, CDR2 YSLEER. The chain's CDR3 is CASSHSTGGHEKLFF. The CDR3 nucleotides are TGCGCCAGCAGCCACTCGACAGGGGGCCATGAAAAACTGTTTTTT.

The V gene is TRBV11-2, the J gene TRBJ2-3, with D perhaps TRBD2 (5 bases). This CDR3 contains 17 residues. With 5 bases removed from V and 0 bases from J, the gap between germline ends came to 18 bases. Per the germline V gene, CDR1 is SGHAT and CDR2 is FQNNGV. The CDR3: CASSLRMDFTSTDTQYF. CDR3 DNA sequence: TGTGCCAGCAGCCTTAGGATGGACTTTACTAGCACAGATACGCAGTATTTT.

The gene calls are TRBV10-2 and TRBJ2-3; D is perhaps TRBD1 (6 bases). Germline V CDR1 and CDR2: WSHSY, SAAADI. V lost 1 base, J lost 0 bases, and 8 bases lay in between. CDR3 length: 15 amino acids. CDR3 coding DNA: TGCGCCAGCAGTGAGTGGACAGTCAGCACAGATACGCAGTATTTT. It codes for CASSEWTVSTDTQYF.

The CDR3 DNA reads TGCAGCGTTGAATTGCGGGGCGCTACCTACGAGCAGTACTTC. Amino acids: CSVELRGATYEQYF. The rearrangement joins TRBV29-1 to TRBJ2-7; D is possibly TRBD2 (6 bases). Germline CDR1 and CDR2: SQVTM and ANQGSEA. V dropped 2 bases and J dropped 2 bases, with 13 bases sitting between them. This CDR3 has 14 amino acids.

The V call is TRBV18, the J call TRBJ2-4; 7 bases are shared with TRBD1. Germline loops: CDR1 KGHSH, CDR2 LQKENI. The CDR3 has 13 amino acids. J was trimmed by 4 bases and V by 4 bases; bases with no gene match: 1. CDR3 sequence (DNA): TGTGCCAGCTCACTGGGACAGAAAAACATTCAGTACTTC. As protein: CASSLGQKNIQYF.

V gene TRBV4-1 combines with J gene TRBJ2-2, with 7 bases that match TRBD1. In germline, CDR1 is MGHRA, CDR2 YSYEKL. The CDR3 is 14 residues long. Trimming took 7 bases from V and 6 from J; bases not matched to a gene: 8. The CDR3 bases are TGCGCCAGCAAGCAGGGGACAGTCCCCGGGGAGCTGTTTTTT. Translated, it gives CASKQGTVPGELFF.

The chain couples TRBV19 to TRBJ2-7; D may be TRBD1 (6 bases). This CDR3 spans 15 amino acids. Germline CDR1 reads LNHDA; CDR2 reads SQIVND (reference sequence). V lost 1 base and J 2 bases, leaving 12 bases between the germline ends. The CDR3: CASSIVGQLTYEQYF. CDR3 in DNA: TGTGCCAGTAGTATAGTAGGACAGCTGACCTACGAGCAGTACTTC.

The chain is built from TRBV27 and TRBJ2-1, with D perhaps matching TRBD2 (6 bases). The V end was cut by 8 bases, the J end by 1 base, with 18 bases between. Per the germline V gene, CDR1 is MNHEY and CDR2 is SMNVEV (reference sequence). The CDR3 spans 16 residues. The CDR3 spells CASRKGGALSYNEQFF. The DNA of the CDR3 is TGTGCCAGCCGTAAGGGCGGGGCCCTTTCCTACAATGAGCAGTTCTTC.

The V gene is TRBV4-1, the J gene TRBJ2-5, with no clear D. This CDR3 has 13 residues. Germline CDR1 and CDR2: MGHRA and YSYEKL. With 1 base removed from V and 4 bases from J, the gap between germline ends came to 7 bases. The CDR3 here is CASSQGPAETQYF. The CDR3 DNA is TGCGCCAGCAGCCAAGGGCCCGCAGAGACCCAGTACTTC.

The chain couples TRBV27 to TRBJ2-7; 8 bases line up with TRBD1. Germline-derived CDR1 and CDR2 are MNHEY and SMNVEV (reference sequence). The CDR3 runs 17 residues. J lost 0 bases, V lost 5 bases, and 12 bases had no gene match. The CDR3 bases are TGTGCCAGCAGTCCCGGGGACCAGGACAGGGACTCCTACGAGCAGTACTTC. Translation gives CASSPGDQDRDSYEQYF.

The genes are TRBV13 and TRBJ2-1; 8 nucleotides agree with TRBD2. J was trimmed by 5 bases and V by 10 bases; bases with no gene match: 10. This CDR3 comprises 14 residues. CDR1 PRHDT and CDR2 FYEKMQ come from the germline V gene (reference sequence). The CDR3 protein is CAIRGAGGNNEQFF. The DNA for the CDR3 is TGTGCCATTAGAGGGGCGGGGGGCAACAATGAGCAGTTCTTC. The full variable domain, with the rest looked up from reference TRBV13 and TRBJ2-1, is AAGVIQSPRHLIKEKRETATLKCYPIPRHDTVYWYQQGPGQDPQFLISFYEKMQSDKGSIPDRFSAQQFSDYHSELNMSSLELGDSALYFCAIRGAGGNNEQFFGPGTRLTVL.

The chain has TRBV15 and TRBJ2-7; 9 nucleotides agree with TRBD2. Looked up from germline, CDR1 is LNHNV and CDR2 is YYDKDF (reference sequence). Trimming took 3 bases from V and 1 from J; bases not matched to a gene: 13. This CDR3 region has 18 residues. DNA of the CDR3: TGTGCCACCAGCAGGAGGGGGGTAGCGGGGGTTTCTTCCTACGAGCAGTACTTC. Translation gives CATSRRGVAGVSSYEQYF.

The chain employs TRBV19 and TRBJ2-5; 7 bases are shared with TRBD2. The V and J ends lost 5 bases and 4 bases, in that order; junction bases with no gene match: 7. Germline V CDR1 and CDR2: LNHDA, SQIVND (reference sequence). The CDR3 consists of 14 residues. The CDR3 sequence is CASSPQRGPETQYF. The DNA for the CDR3 is TGTGCCAGTAGTCCCCAGCGGGGCCCAGAGACCCAGTACTTC.

The chain recombines TRBV6-6 with TRBJ2-7, with D perhaps TRBD2 (6 bases). This CDR3 region has 16 residues. The ends were cut back, 7 bases at V and 4 bases at J, with 23 bases in the middle. Germline lookup yields CDR1 MNHNY and CDR2 SVGAGI (reference sequence). DNA for the CDR3: TGTGCCAGCACACCCCCGGGACTGCCGCTGGGATACGAGCAGTACTTC. Translated: CASTPPGLPLGYEQYF.

This chain joins TRBV5-4 and TRBJ2-5; TRBD1 is a possible D gene (5 bases). The V and J ends lost 0 bases and 2 bases respectively, with 8 bases between them. Germline CDR1 reads SGHNT; CDR2 reads YYREEE (reference sequence). CDR3 size: 14 residues. DNA of the CDR3: TGTGCCAGCAGCTTGGGACAGACACAAGAGACCCAGTACTTC. It codes for CASSLGQTQETQYF.

The J gene is TRBJ1-1, the V gene TRBV7-2; no firm D call. The CDR3 is 12 residues long. Germline loops: CDR1 SGHTA, CDR2 FQGNSA. Trimming cost V 6 bases and J 4 bases, with 9 bases left between them. This CDR3 reads CASSVQATEAFF. CDR3 nucleotide sequence: TGTGCCAGCAGTGTTCAGGCCACTGAAGCTTTCTTT.

The chain has TRBV27 and TRBJ1-1; 7 positions match TRBD1. CDR1 is MNHEY, CDR2 SMNVEV, per germline (reference sequence). J gave up 6 bases and V 2 bases, and 3 bases lay outside the gene matches. The length of the CDR3 is 13 residues. CDR3 bases: TGTGCCAGCAGTTTAAGCCAGGGGGCTGAAGCTTTCTTT. Its protein product is CASSLSQGAEAFF.

This chain joins TRBV6-1 and TRBJ2-7; 8 bases match TRBD2. In germline, CDR1 is MNHNS, CDR2 SASEGT. This CDR3 contains 13 residues. The V segment lost 8 bases and the J segment 5 bases; nucleotides outside the gene matches: 8. The CDR3 reads CASGGGGLHEQYF. The CDR3 DNA sequence: TGTGCCAGCGGCGGCGGGGGGCTCCACGAGCAGTACTTC.

This chain joins TRBV7-2 and TRBJ2-3, with 8 bases fitting TRBD2. V lost 1 base, J lost 6 bases, and 0 bases stayed unmatched. Germline CDR1 and CDR2: SGHTA and FQGNSA. The CDR3 has 13 amino acids. CDR3 bases: TGTGCCAGCAGCTTAGGGACTAGCGATACGCAGTATTTT. Its protein product is CASSLGTSDTQYF.